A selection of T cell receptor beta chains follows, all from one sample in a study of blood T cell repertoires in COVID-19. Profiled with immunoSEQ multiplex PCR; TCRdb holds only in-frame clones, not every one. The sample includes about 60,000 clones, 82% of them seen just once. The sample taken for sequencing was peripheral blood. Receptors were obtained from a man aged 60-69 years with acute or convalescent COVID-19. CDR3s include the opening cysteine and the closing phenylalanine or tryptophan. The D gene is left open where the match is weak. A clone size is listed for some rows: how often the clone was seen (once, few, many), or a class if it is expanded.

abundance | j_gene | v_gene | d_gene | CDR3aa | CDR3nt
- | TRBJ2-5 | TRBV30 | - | CAWSPLVGGTQYF | TGTGCCTGGAGTCCCCTGGTGGGGGGGACCCAGTACTTC
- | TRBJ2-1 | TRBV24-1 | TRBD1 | CATSRSPGQGFYNEQFF | TGTGCCACCAGCCGATCCCCGGGACAGGGCTTCTACAATGAGCAGTTCTTC
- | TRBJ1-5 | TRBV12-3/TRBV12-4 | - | CASKQGGSQPQHF | TGTGCCAGCAAGCAGGGAGGGAGTCAGCCCCAGCATTTT
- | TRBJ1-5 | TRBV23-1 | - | CASIEFRDSSTLQPQHF | TGCGCCAGCATCGAATTCCGGGACTCCTCAACCCTTCAGCCCCAGCATTTT
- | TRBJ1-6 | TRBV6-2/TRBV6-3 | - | CASSYPSGYNSPLHF | TGTGCCAGCAGTTACCCTAGCGGATATAATTCACCCCTCCACTTT
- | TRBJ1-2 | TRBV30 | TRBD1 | CAWSVPGQHINYGYTF | TGTGCCTGGAGTGTACCGGGACAGCATATCAACTATGGCTACACCTTC
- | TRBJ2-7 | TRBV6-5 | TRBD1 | CASSEGQGAEQYF | TGTGCCAGCTCCGAGGGGCAGGGGGCCGAGCAGTACTTC
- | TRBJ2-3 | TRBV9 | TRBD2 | CASSVGASGPTDTQYF | TGTGCCAGCAGCGTAGGAGCTAGCGGCCCCACAGATACGCAGTATTTT
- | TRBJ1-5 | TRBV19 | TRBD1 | CASTLQGFNQPQHF | TGTGCCAGTACCCTACAGGGGTTCAATCAGCCCCAGCATTTT
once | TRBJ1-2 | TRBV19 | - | CASSIDMTGSYTF | TGTGCCAGTAGTATAGACATGACAGGTAGCTACACCTTC
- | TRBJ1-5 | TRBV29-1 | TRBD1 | CSVTTGGYSNQPQHF | TGCAGCGTGACCACAGGGGGTTATAGCAATCAGCCCCAGCATTTT
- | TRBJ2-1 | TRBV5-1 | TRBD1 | CASSSTGSGEQFF | TGCGCCAGCAGCTCGACAGGGTCGGGTGAGCAGTTCTTC
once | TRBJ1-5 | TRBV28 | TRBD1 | CASSLGQVEPQHF | TGTGCCAGCAGTTTGGGACAGGTCGAGCCCCAGCATTTT
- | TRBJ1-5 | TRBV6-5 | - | CASNQRHLSNQPQHF | TGTGCCAGCAACCAACGACACCTTAGCAATCAGCCCCAGCATTTT
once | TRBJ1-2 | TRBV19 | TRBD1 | CASSMGQGSYGYTF | TGTGCCAGTAGCATGGGACAGGGATCCTATGGCTACACCTTC
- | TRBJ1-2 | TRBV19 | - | CASTWEGGYLAYGYTF | TGTGCCAGTACCTGGGAGGGAGGTTATCTGGCCTATGGCTACACCTTC
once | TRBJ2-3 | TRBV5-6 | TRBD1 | CASSSTTGADTQYF | TGTGCCAGCAGCTCGACGACAGGGGCAGATACGCAGTATTTT
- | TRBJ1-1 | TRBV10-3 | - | CAISFRENTEAFF | TGTGCCATCAGCTTCAGGGAGAACACTGAAGCTTTCTTT
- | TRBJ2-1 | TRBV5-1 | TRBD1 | CASSLGQGSYNEQFF | TGCGCCAGCAGCTTGGGACAGGGGTCCTACAATGAGCAGTTCTTC
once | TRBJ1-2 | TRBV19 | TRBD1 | CASSITGGGSYTF | TGTGCCAGTAGTATAACAGGGGGCGGTAGCTACACCTTC
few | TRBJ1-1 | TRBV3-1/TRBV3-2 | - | CASSQAGASGRTEAFF | TGTGCCAGCAGCCAAGCTGGGGCGTCTGGAAGGACTGAAGCTTTCTTT
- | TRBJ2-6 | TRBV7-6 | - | CASSLGSHSGANVLTF | TGTGCCAGCAGCTTGGGCAGCCACTCTGGGGCCAACGTCCTGACTTTC
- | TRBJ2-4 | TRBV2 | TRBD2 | CASSESGTRAGYF | TGTGCCAGCAGTGAATCGGGGACTAGGGCTGGGTACTTC
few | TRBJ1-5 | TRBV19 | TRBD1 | CASSPREGGGQPQHF | TGTGCCAGTAGCCCCCGTGAAGGGGGCGGGCAGCCCCAGCATTTT
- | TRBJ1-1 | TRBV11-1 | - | CASSLFGNTEAFF | TGTGCCAGCAGCTTATTCGGGAATACTGAAGCTTTCTTT
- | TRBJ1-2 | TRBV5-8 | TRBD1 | CASSFWAGRGNYGYTF | TGTGCCAGCAGCTTCTGGGCTGGCAGGGGGAACTATGGCTACACCTTC
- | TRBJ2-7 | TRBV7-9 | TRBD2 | CASSLTRGAIYEQYF | TGTGCCAGCAGCTTAACGCGGGGGGCGATCTACGAGCAGTACTTC
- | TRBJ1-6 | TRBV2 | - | CASSPGTNNSPLHF | TGTGCCAGCAGCCCCGGGACAAATAATTCACCCCTCCACTTT
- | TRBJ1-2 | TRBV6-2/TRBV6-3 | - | CASSYSLLGDSSNYGYTF | TGTGCCAGCAGTTATTCTTTACTAGGAGATTCCTCCAACTATGGCTACACCTTC
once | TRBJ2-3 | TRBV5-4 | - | CASSPGGGDTQYF | TGTGCCAGCAGCCCGGGGGGCGGGGATACGCAGTATTTT
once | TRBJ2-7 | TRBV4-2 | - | CASSQGVGTGSYEQYF | TGTGCCAGCAGCCAAGGCGTTGGAACAGGATCCTACGAGCAGTACTTC
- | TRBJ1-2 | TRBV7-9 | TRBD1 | CASSTPGQDPYGYTF | TGTGCCAGCAGTACTCCGGGACAGGACCCCTATGGCTACACCTTC
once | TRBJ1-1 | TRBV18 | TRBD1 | CASSPGGGGNTEAFF | TGTGCCAGCTCCCCAGGGGGCGGAGGGAACACTGAAGCTTTCTTT
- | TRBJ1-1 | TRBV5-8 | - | CASSWTVMNTEAFF | TGTGCCAGCAGCTGGACAGTAATGAACACTGAAGCTTTCTTT
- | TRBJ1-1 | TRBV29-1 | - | CSVDRGGANTEAFF | TGCAGCGTTGATCGGGGGGGCGCGAACACTGAAGCTTTCTTT
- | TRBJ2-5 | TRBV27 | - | CASSHRLREETQYF | TGTGCCAGCAGTCACAGGCTAAGGGAAGAGACCCAGTACTTC
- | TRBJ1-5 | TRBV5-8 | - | CASSSGRDLGNQPQHF | TGTGCCAGCAGCTCCGGCAGGGATCTCGGGAATCAGCCCCAGCATTTT
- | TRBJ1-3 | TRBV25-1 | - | CASSDSGDYSGNTIYF | TGTGCCAGCAGTGATTCAGGGGATTACTCTGGAAACACCATATATTTT
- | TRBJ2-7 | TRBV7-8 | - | CASSLVFDTYEQYF | TGTGCCAGCAGCTTAGTGTTTGACACCTACGAGCAGTACTTC
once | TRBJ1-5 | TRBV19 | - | CASNPPSALGQPQHF | TGTGCCAGTAATCCTCCCAGCGCACTTGGGCAGCCCCAGCATTTT
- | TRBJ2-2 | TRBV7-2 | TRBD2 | CASSVLAGGPGELFF | TGTGCCAGCAGCGTACTAGCGGGGGGACCCGGGGAGCTGTTTTTT
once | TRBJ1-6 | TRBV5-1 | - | CASSLKGFPYNSPLHF | TGCGCCAGCAGCTTGAAGGGGTTCCCCTATAATTCACCCCTCCACTTT
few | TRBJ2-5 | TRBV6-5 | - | CASSVEGSQETQYF | TGTGCCAGCAGCGTAGAGGGCAGCCAAGAGACCCAGTACTTC
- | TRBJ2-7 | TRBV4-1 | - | CASSQTTGHYEQYF | TGCGCCAGCAGCCAAACGACAGGACACTACGAGCAGTACTTC
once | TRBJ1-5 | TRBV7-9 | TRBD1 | CASSSGQDQPQHF | TGTGCCAGCAGCTCGGGACAGGATCAGCCCCAGCATTTT
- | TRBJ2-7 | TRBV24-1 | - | CATSDLGDEQYF | TGTGCCACCAGTGATTTAGGGGACGAGCAGTACTTC
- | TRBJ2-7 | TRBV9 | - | CASSVAGDSLYEQYF | TGTGCCAGCAGCGTAGCAGGAGACAGCCTTTACGAGCAGTACTTC
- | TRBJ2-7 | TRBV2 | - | CASSDRGYEQYF | TGTGCCAGCAGTGATCGAGGCTACGAGCAGTACTTC
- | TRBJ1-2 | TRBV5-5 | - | CASSREETYGYTF | TGTGCCAGCAGCCGGGAAGAGACCTATGGCTACACCTTC
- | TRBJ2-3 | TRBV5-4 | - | CASSLTYTDTQYF | TGTGCCAGCAGCTTGACCTACACAGATACGCAGTATTTT
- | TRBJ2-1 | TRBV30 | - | CAWSHGAYNEQFF | TGTGCCTGGAGTCACGGAGCCTACAATGAGCAGTTCTTC
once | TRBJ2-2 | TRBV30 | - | CAWSVRRPIRELFF | TGTGCCTGGAGTGTCCGGAGGCCGATAAGGGAGCTGTTTTTT
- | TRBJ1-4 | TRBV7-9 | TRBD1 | CASSLRGRGDEKLFF | TGTGCCAGCAGCTTAAGGGGCAGGGGGGACGAAAAACTGTTTTTT
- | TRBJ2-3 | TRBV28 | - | CASSLIAGGGGRMGTDTQYF | TGTGCCAGCAGTTTAATTGCAGGAGGGGGGGGACGGATGGGCACAGATACGCAGTATTTT
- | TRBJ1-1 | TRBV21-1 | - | CASSSRGLGAFF | TGTGCCAGCAGCTCTCGGGGGTTGGGAGCTTTCTTT
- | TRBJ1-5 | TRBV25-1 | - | CASSESGGVGYSNQPQHF | TGTGCCAGCAGTGAATCGGGGGGAGTAGGGTATAGCAATCAGCCCCAGCATTTT
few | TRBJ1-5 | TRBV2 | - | CASSVSTGLQPQHF | TGTGCCAGCAGTGTTAGTACAGGGCTTCAGCCCCAGCATTTT
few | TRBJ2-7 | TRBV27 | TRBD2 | CASRGGYDSYEQYF | TGTGCCAGCAGGGGAGGGTACGACTCCTACGAGCAGTACTTC
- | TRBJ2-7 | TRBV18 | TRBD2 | CASSPGLAGTYEQYF | TGTGCCAGCTCACCAGGGCTAGCGGGGACCTACGAGCAGTACTTC
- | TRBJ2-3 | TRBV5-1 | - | CASLLQGHTTDTQYF | TGCGCCAGCCTCTTGCAGGGACACACTACAGATACGCAGTATTTT